A selection of T cell receptor beta chains follows, all from one sample in a study of blood T cell repertoires in COVID-19. Method: immunoSEQ multiplex PCR; TCRdb's copy keeps in-frame clones and lacks some. The sample has some 100,000 clones, around nine tenths seen once. The sequenced sample consisted of peripheral blood. All receptors derive from a man between 65 and 85 years old with acute or convalescent COVID-19. Each CDR3 is given with its conserved first and last residue. D genes are given only for firm matches. Part of the rows lack a size; the others show once, few, many or a class for expanded clones.

j_call | d_call | v_call | clone_size | cdr3_aa | cdr3_nt
TRBJ2-1 | . | TRBV12-3/TRBV12-4 | . | CASSFGSAKQFF | TGTGCCAGCAGTTTTGGCAGCGCCAAGCAGTTCTTC
TRBJ1-4 | . | TRBV11-2 | . | CASSLGGEKLFF | TGTGCCAGCAGCTTAGGAGGCGAAAAACTGTTTTTT
TRBJ1-1 | TRBD1 | TRBV6-5 | . | CASNRDRNNEAFF | TGTGCCAGCAATAGGGACAGAAACAATGAAGCTTTCTTT
TRBJ1-5 | . | TRBV19 | . | CASSIQSGQQPQHF | TGTGCCAGTAGTATTCAGTCAGGGCAACAGCCCCAGCATTTT
TRBJ1-2 | TRBD1 | TRBV9 | . | CASKGTGGNGYTF | TGTGCCAGCAAGGGGACAGGGGGAAATGGCTACACCTTC
TRBJ1-4 | . | TRBV21-1 | . | CASRNTQKGGEKLFF | TGTGCCAGCAGAAATACACAGAAGGGAGGTGAAAAACTGTTTTTT
TRBJ1-2 | . | TRBV14 | . | CASSPAGGFYGYTF | TGTGCCAGCAGCCCCGCTGGGGGGTTCTATGGCTACACCTTC
TRBJ2-2 | . | TRBV7-2 | . | CASSLGRNTGELFF | TGTGCCAGCAGCTTAGGTCGGAACACCGGGGAGCTGTTTTTT
TRBJ1-4 | TRBD1 | TRBV5-1 | . | CASSPGQEGEKLFF | TGCGCCAGCAGCCCGGGACAGGAGGGGGAAAAACTGTTTTTT
TRBJ2-7 | TRBD2 | TRBV6-5 | once | CASSYHSGTVSYEQYF | TGTGCCAGCAGTTACCATAGCGGGACCGTTTCCTACGAGCAGTACTTC
TRBJ2-1 | TRBD2 | TRBV6-4 | . | CASRLTSGVYNEQFF | TGTGCCAGCAGACTGACTAGCGGGGTTTACAATGAGCAGTTCTTC
TRBJ2-1 | . | TRBV4-2 | . | CASSQPLATYSYNEQFF | TGTGCCAGCAGCCAACCCTTAGCGACTTACTCCTACAATGAGCAGTTCTTC
TRBJ2-4 | TRBD1 | TRBV18 | . | CASSPGDRVWAKNIQYF | TGTGCCAGCTCACCAGGGGACAGGGTGTGGGCCAAAAACATTCAGTACTTC
TRBJ1-2 | TRBD1 | TRBV5-1 | . | CASTPGQGDGYTF | TGCGCCAGCACCCCGGGACAGGGGGATGGCTACACCTTC
TRBJ2-7 | . | TRBV7-9 | once | CASSSRGSYEQYF | TGTGCCAGCAGCTCCAGGGGCAGCTACGAGCAGTACTTC
TRBJ2-7 | TRBD1 | TRBV7-2 | . | CASSDRGQGAYEQYF | TGTGCCAGCAGCGACCGGGGACAGGGCGCCTACGAGCAGTACTTC
TRBJ2-7 | . | TRBV7-9 | . | CASSPAADYEQYF | TGTGCCAGCAGCCCTGCAGCGGACTACGAGCAGTACTTC
TRBJ2-6 | TRBD1 | TRBV6-1 | . | CASSELLDRGPGANVLTF | TGTGCCAGCAGTGAACTCCTGGACAGGGGGCCTGGGGCCAACGTCCTGACTTTC
TRBJ2-1 | . | TRBV18 | . | CASSLRQSSYNEQFF | TGTGCCAGCTCACTGAGACAGAGCTCCTACAATGAGCAGTTCTTC
TRBJ1-6 | TRBD1 | TRBV6-5 | . | CASSLRTGNSPLHF | TGTGCCAGCAGTCTCCGGACAGGGAATTCACCCCTCCACTTT
TRBJ1-2 | TRBD1 | TRBV10-3 | . | CAIRGRDRVYGYTF | TGTGCCATCCGAGGCCGGGACAGGGTCTATGGCTACACCTTC
TRBJ1-2 | TRBD1 | TRBV6-5 | . | CASQEGAANYGYTF | TGTGCCAGCCAAGAGGGGGCGGCAAACTATGGCTACACCTTC
TRBJ2-1 | TRBD2 | TRBV4-1 | . | CASSQPGLAGVHEQFF | TGCGCCAGCAGCCAACCGGGACTAGCGGGAGTCCATGAGCAGTTCTTC
TRBJ2-7 | TRBD2 | TRBV28 | . | CASSHPGTSGGPYEQYF | TGTGCCAGCAGTCACCCCGGGACTAGCGGGGGGCCCTACGAGCAGTACTTC
TRBJ1-1 | . | TRBV5-4 | . | CASSPSGNLNTEAFF | TGTGCCAGCAGCCCGTCCGGGAACCTGAACACTGAAGCTTTCTTT
TRBJ1-1 | TRBD1 | TRBV18 | . | CASSPPPTGMTEAFF | TGTGCCAGCTCACCCCCCCCGACAGGGATGACTGAAGCTTTCTTT
TRBJ2-5 | TRBD1 | TRBV15 | . | CATSSPRVRGRETQYF | TGTGCCACCAGCAGTCCAAGGGTCAGGGGGCGAGAGACCCAGTACTTC
TRBJ2-3 | . | TRBV24-1 | . | CATSDFIGSGPADTQYF | TGTGCCACCAGTGATTTCATCGGGAGCGGCCCCGCAGATACGCAGTATTTT
TRBJ1-4 | . | TRBV30 | . | CAWSGTTGEKLFF | TGTGCCTGGAGTGGTACAACGGGAGAAAAACTGTTTTTT
TRBJ1-1 | . | TRBV2 | few | CASSEEDPNTEAFF | TGTGCCAGCAGTGAGGAGGACCCGAACACTGAAGCTTTCTTT
TRBJ2-7 | . | TRBV28 | . | CASSRLYEQYF | TGTGCCAGCAGCCGGTTATACGAGCAGTACTTC
TRBJ1-1 | TRBD1 | TRBV11-2 | . | CASSPYRGLLDTEAFF | TGTGCCAGCAGCCCTTACAGGGGGCTCCTCGACACTGAAGCTTTCTTT
TRBJ1-5 | TRBD1 | TRBV10-2 | . | CASRADRGQPQHF | TGCGCCAGCAGAGCGGACAGGGGTCAGCCCCAGCATTTT
TRBJ2-3 | TRBD2 | TRBV2 | . | CASSRGLAGVDTQYF | TGTGCCAGCAGCAGGGGACTAGCGGGAGTAGATACGCAGTATTTT
TRBJ2-1 | TRBD2 | TRBV11-2 | . | CASRPLAGFGNEQFF | TGTGCCAGCAGGCCGTTAGCGGGATTTGGGAATGAGCAGTTCTTC
TRBJ1-1 | . | TRBV19 | . | CASSMVDYTEAFF | TGTGCCAGTAGTATGGTGGACTACACTGAAGCTTTCTTT
TRBJ1-2 | . | TRBV6-1 | once | CASSSQGRIYTF | TGTGCCAGCAGTTCGCAGGGCCGAATCTACACCTTC
TRBJ2-1 | . | TRBV19 | . | CASSKRGTNRVDEQFF | TGTGCCAGTAGTAAGCGCGGGACGAACCGGGTCGATGAGCAGTTCTTC
TRBJ1-6 | . | TRBV6-4 | . | CASSAVLNSPLHF | TGTGCCAGCAGCGCAGTCCTGAATTCGCCCCTCCACTTT
TRBJ2-7 | . | TRBV6-5 | . | CASSYLGAISYEQYF | TGTGCCAGCAGTTACTTGGGGGCTATCTCCTACGAGCAGTACTTC
TRBJ2-5 | TRBD1 | TRBV28 | . | CASKGQGRETQYF | TGTGCCAGCAAGGGACAGGGGCGGGAGACCCAGTACTTC
TRBJ2-1 | TRBD2 | TRBV5-1 | . | CASSLRSSGEEEQFF | TGCGCCAGCAGCTTGCGGTCTAGCGGGGAGGAGGAGCAGTTCTTC
TRBJ2-7 | . | TRBV5-6 | . | CASSSPTLGEQYF | TGTGCCAGCAGCTCGCCGACTCTAGGCGAGCAGTACTTC
TRBJ1-3 | . | TRBV6-1 | . | CASSGARGRVNGNTIYF | TGTGCCAGCAGTGGAGCACGTGGCAGGGTCAATGGAAACACCATATATTTT
TRBJ2-7 | . | TRBV4-1 | . | CASSQNGQEQYF | TGCGCCAGCAGCCAAAACGGACAGGAGCAGTACTTC
TRBJ1-4 | TRBD1 | TRBV27 | . | CASSFGGTGFRKLFF | TGTGCCAGCAGTTTTGGTGGGACAGGGTTCAGAAAACTGTTTTTT
TRBJ2-7 | TRBD2 | TRBV5-4 | . | CASSLSSGNTYEQYF | TGTGCCAGCAGCTTGAGTAGCGGGAACACCTACGAGCAGTACTTC
TRBJ1-1 | . | TRBV5-1 | . | CASSWRAMDTEAFF | TGCGCCAGCAGCTGGAGGGCCATGGACACTGAAGCTTTCTTT
TRBJ2-1 | . | TRBV28 | . | CASSFYESTTNEQFF | TGTGCCAGCAGTTTCTATGAATCCACGACAAATGAGCAGTTCTTC
TRBJ1-5 | . | TRBV28 | few | CASSFGGGQPQHF | TGTGCCAGCAGTTTTGGGGGGGGTCAGCCCCAGCATTTT
TRBJ1-1 | . | TRBV28 | . | CASSRRAEAFF | TGTGCCAGCAGTAGGAGGGCTGAAGCTTTCTTT
TRBJ2-3 | TRBD1 | TRBV5-1 | . | CASSLRAGGNTDTQYF | TGCGCCAGCAGCTTGAGGGCAGGGGGCAACACAGATACGCAGTATTTT
TRBJ2-5 | TRBD2 | TRBV2 | . | CASVAGVGETQYF | TGTGCCAGCGTTGCGGGGGTTGGGGAGACCCAGTACTTC